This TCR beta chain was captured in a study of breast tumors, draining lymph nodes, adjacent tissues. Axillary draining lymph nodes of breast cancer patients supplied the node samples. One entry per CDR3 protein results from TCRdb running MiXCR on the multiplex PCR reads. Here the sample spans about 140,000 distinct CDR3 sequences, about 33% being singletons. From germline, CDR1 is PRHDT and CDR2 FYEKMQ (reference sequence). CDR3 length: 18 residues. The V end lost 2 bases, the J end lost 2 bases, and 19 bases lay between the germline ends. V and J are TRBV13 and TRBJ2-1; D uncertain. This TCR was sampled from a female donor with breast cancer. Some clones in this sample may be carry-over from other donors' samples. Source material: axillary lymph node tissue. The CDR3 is CASSLPRWQQGTYNEQFF. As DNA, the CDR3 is TGTGCCAGCAGCTTACCTCGGTGGCAGCAAGGGACCTACAATGAGCAGTTCTTC.